This TCR beta chain was captured by sequencing in a study of cytomegalovirus exposure and HLA in healthy donors. Study in general: Tens of millions of unique TCRs, all from HLA-typed donors, were included in an early release of the data.

With regard to this clone: What it recognizes is unknown.

The PCR contained 60 Vbeta and 13 Jbeta primers. The data were produced by immunoSEQ multiplex PCR, yet TCRdb's version contains in-frame clones alone and is incomplete. The data contain 150,000 to 200,000 clones, 78% of them singletons. The CDR3 has 15 residues. Germline CDR1 reads MNHNS; CDR2 reads SASEGT. V gave up 4 bases and J gave up 4 bases; unmatched junction bases: 8. General study findings and limits: A reported reduction in N-insertions relative to the 666-donor mean was seen in an Asian-associated ancestry cluster in a later analysis.

Sequenced sample: PBMCs. The gene calls are TRBV6-1 and TRBJ1-2, with 8 bases aligning to TRBD1. The TCR comes from a woman in her forties in good health and CMV-seronegative. The CDR3 DNA sequence: TGTGCCAGCAGTGTTCACAGGGGGGCCGGCTATGGCTACACCTTC. It translates to CASSVHRGAGYGYTF.